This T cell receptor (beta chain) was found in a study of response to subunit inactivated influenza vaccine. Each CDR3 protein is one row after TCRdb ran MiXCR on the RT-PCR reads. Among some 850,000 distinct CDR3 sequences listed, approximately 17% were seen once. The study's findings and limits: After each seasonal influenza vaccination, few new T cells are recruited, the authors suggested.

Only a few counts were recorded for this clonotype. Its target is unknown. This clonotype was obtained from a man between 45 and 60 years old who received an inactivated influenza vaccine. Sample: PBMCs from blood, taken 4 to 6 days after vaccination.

The CDR3 DNA is TGTGCCAGCTCCCGCAGGTCCTATGGCTACACCTTC. Protein sequence: CASSRRSYGYTF. V is TRBV18 and J is TRBJ1-2; no firm D call. V lost 6 bases and J lost 4, with 9 bases in between. The CDR3 totals 12 residues. The germline V gene has CDR1 KGHSH and CDR2 LQKENI.